This T cell receptor beta chain was found in a study of memory CD4+ T cells and cytomegalovirus serostatus. The V end was cut by 6 bases, the J end by 0 bases, with 10 bases between. Germline CDR1 SGHDT, CDR2 YYEEEE. This CDR3 comprises 14 residues. Study-level findings and limits: CD4+ memory repertoires contained about two fifths of the 164 reported CMV TCRbeta sequences.

For this clone: Its cognate antigen is unknown.

Authors' analysis steps: After removing out-of-frame reads, approximately 2.2 million distinct TCRbeta sequences remained. Sequenced by immunoSEQ multiplex PCR; TCRdb stores in-frame clones only, minus some. That table supplies the V and J calls and clone size; D and trimming were determined from the DNA. The sample includes tens of thousands of clones, about three quarters seen only once; the top ten take about 4.7%. Single viable CD3+CD4+CD8-CD45RO+ cells were sorted as the memory CD4+ T cells. The rearrangement uses TRBV5-6 and TRBJ1-3, with D hard to call. Material for sequencing was memory CD4+ T cells from blood. The TCR sequence derives from an adult in good health and CMV-seropositive. The CDR3 coding sequence is TGTGCCAGCACCCGAAGGATCTCTGGAAACACCATATATTTT. This codes for CASTRRISGNTIYF.